This TCR beta chain originates from a study of T-cell reconstitution after alpha-beta-depleted transplantation in children. This clonotype occurred a few times. The library targeted TCRbeta and was prepared with unique molecular identifiers. Each CDR3 protein is one row after TCRdb ran MiXCR on the PCR reads. There are hundreds of thousands of distinct CDR3 sequences in the sample; roughly 14% occur only once, and about 4.5% lies in the top ten. The V end was cut by 1 base, the J end by 2 bases, with 11 bases between. Per germline, CDR1 DFQATT and CDR2 SNEGSKA (reference sequence). The CDR3 contains 14 residues.

The rearrangement links TRBV20-1 to TRBJ2-5, with D perhaps TRBD1 (6 bases). This TCR came from a human donor who donated a stem cell graft to a child with Fanconi anemia. The source material was PBMCs, sampled from the stem cell graft. The CDR3 DNA is TGCAGTGCTAGAGCGCAGGGGTCGCAAGAGACCCAGTACTTC. Amino acids: CSARAQGSQETQYF.